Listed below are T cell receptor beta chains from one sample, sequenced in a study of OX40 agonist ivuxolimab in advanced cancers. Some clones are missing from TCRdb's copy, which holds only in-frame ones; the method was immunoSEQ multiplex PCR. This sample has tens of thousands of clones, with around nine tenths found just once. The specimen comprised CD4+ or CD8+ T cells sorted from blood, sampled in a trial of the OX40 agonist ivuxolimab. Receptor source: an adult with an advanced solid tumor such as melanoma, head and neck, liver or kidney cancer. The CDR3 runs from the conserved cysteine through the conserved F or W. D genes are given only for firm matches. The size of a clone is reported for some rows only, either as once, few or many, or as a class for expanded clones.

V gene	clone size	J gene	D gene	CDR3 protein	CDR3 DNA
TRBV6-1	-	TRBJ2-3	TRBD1	CASSEWDRGATDTQYF	TGTGCCAGCAGTGAGTGGGACAGGGGGGCCACAGATACGCAGTATTTT
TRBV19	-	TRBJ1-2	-	CASSTAGTYLRYGYTF	TGTGCCAGTAGCACCGCCGGGACATATCTCCGCTATGGCTACACCTTC
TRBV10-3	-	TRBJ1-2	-	CAIHGGADYGYTF	TGTGCCATCCACGGGGGCGCAGACTATGGCTACACCTTC
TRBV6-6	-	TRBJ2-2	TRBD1	CASSYTTGGRTGELFF	TGTGCCAGCAGTTATACGACAGGGGGTCGGACCGGGGAGCTGTTTTTT
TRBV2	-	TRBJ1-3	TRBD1	CASLRTGPAPGNTIYF	TGTGCCAGCCTGAGGACAGGCCCAGCTCCTGGAAACACCATATATTTT
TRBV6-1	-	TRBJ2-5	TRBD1	CASSERQGRQETQYF	TGTGCCAGCAGTGAGAGACAGGGTCGGCAAGAGACCCAGTACTTC
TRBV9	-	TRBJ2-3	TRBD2	CASSVAGGADTQYF	TGTGCCAGCAGCGTCGCGGGGGGCGCAGATACGCAGTATTTT
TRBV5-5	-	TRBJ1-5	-	CASSPSGEPQHF	TGTGCCAGCAGCCCCTCCGGGGAGCCCCAGCATTTT
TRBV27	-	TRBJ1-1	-	CASSLSLGVNTEAFF	TGTGCCAGCAGTTTATCTCTGGGGGTGAACACTGAAGCTTTCTTT
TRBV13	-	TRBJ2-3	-	CASSFSGGADDTQYF	TGTGCCAGCAGCTTTAGTGGGGGGGCCGATGATACGCAGTATTTT
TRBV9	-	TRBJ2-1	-	CASSVGEWGGLAYNEQFF	TGTGCCAGCAGCGTTGGGGAGTGGGGGGGCCTCGCCTACAATGAGCAGTTCTTC
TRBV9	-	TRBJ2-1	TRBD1	CASSVNRGINEQFF	TGTGCCAGCAGCGTCAACAGGGGAATCAATGAGCAGTTCTTC
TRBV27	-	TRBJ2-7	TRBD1	CASKNVGTGLYEQYF	TGTGCCAGCAAAAACGTTGGGACAGGGTTATACGAGCAGTACTTC
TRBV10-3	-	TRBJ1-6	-	CAISEEQLPYNSPLHF	TGTGCCATCAGTGAAGAGCAGCTCCCTTATAATTCACCCCTCCACTTT
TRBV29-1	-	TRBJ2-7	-	CSVEGMGNPGYEQYF	TGCAGCGTTGAAGGTATGGGGAATCCCGGGTACGAGCAGTACTTC
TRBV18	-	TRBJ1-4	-	CASSPPGQFEKLFF	TGTGCCAGCTCACCGCCGGGACAATTTGAAAAACTGTTTTTT
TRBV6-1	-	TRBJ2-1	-	CASSERFQRPFNEQFF	TGTGCCAGCAGTGAAAGGTTTCAGAGGCCCTTCAATGAGCAGTTCTTC
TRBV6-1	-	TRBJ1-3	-	CAIETGNTIYF	TGTGCCATCGAGACTGGAAACACCATATATTTT
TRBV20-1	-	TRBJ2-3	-	CSASGEDTQYF	TGCAGTGCTAGCGGTGAGGATACGCAGTATTTT
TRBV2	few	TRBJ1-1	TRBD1	CASSDFPPGQGAMNTEAFF	TGTGCCAGCAGTGATTTCCCTCCGGGACAGGGGGCAATGAACACTGAAGCTTTCTTT
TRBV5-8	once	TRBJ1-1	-	CASSWGVTEAFF	TGTGCCAGCAGCTGGGGGGTCACTGAAGCTTTCTTT
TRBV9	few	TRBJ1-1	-	CASSLAGYTEAFF	TGTGCCAGCAGCCTCGCAGGGTACACTGAAGCTTTCTTT
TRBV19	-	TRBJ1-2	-	CASSAGFYGYTF	TGTGCCAGTAGTGCAGGCTTCTATGGCTACACCTTC
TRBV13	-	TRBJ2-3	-	CASTSRTGHTQYF	TGTGCCAGCACCTCGAGAACAGGACATACGCAGTATTTT
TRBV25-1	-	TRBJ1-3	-	CASSDISGSLGNTIYF	TGTGCCAGCAGTGACATATCCGGGAGCCTGGGAAACACCATATATTTT
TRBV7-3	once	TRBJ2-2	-	CASSSSGGDTGELFF	TGTGCCAGCAGCTCCTCAGGGGGGGACACCGGGGAGCTGTTTTTT
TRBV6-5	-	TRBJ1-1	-	CASSVGQSTEAFF	TGTGCCAGCAGCGTAGGACAAAGCACTGAAGCTTTCTTT
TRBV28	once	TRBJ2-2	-	CASSLTDYTGELFF	TGTGCCAGCAGTTTGACAGATTACACCGGGGAGCTGTTTTTT
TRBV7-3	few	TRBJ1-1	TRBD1	CASSQSLEGGAFF	TGTGCCAGCAGCCAATCCCTGGAAGGGGGCGCTTTCTTT
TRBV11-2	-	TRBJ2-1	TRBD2	CASSPTSGGAEEQFF	TGTGCCAGCAGCCCTACTAGCGGGGGGGCGGAAGAGCAGTTCTTC
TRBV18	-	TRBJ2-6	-	CASSPPSGEDPSGANVLTF	TGTGCCAGCTCACCACCGTCAGGGGAAGATCCCTCTGGGGCCAACGTCCTGACTTTC
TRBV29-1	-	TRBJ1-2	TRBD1	CSVVGDRGFYGYTF	TGCAGCGTTGTGGGAGACAGGGGGTTCTATGGCTACACCTTC
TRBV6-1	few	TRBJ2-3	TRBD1	CASSEETGSADTQYF	TGTGCCAGCAGTGAAGAGACAGGGTCAGCAGATACGCAGTATTTT
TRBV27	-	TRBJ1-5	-	CASSATLGGVQPQHF	TGTGCCAGCTCCGCCACCTTGGGGGGGGTCCAGCCCCAGCATTTT
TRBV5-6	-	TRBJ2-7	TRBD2	CASSSRGTSYEQYF	TGTGCCAGCAGCTCCAGAGGGACTAGCTACGAGCAGTACTTC
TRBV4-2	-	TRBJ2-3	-	CASSQDPQAQYF	TGTGCCAGCAGCCAAGATCCCCAAGCGCAGTATTTT
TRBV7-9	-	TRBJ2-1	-	CASTGGNTYNEQFF	TGTGCCAGCACCGGAGGGAACACCTACAATGAGCAGTTCTTC
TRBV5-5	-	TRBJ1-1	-	CASSLTGPNSAEAFF	TGTGCCAGCAGCTTAACCGGGCCGAATTCAGCTGAAGCTTTCTTT
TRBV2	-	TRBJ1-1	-	CAITTGEAFF	TGTGCCATAACTACAGGGGAAGCTTTCTTT
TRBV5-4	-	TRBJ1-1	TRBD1	CASSLVGTENTEAFF	TGTGCCAGCAGCTTGGTGGGGACAGAGAACACTGAAGCTTTCTTT
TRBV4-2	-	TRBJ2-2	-	CASSQEWGVTGELFF	TGTGCCAGCAGCCAAGAGTGGGGGGTCACCGGGGAGCTGTTTTTT
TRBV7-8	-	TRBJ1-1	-	CASSLHGSMNTEAFF	TGTGCCAGCAGCTTGCACGGGTCCATGAACACTGAAGCTTTCTTT
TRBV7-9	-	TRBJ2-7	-	CASSLPGEGYEQYF	TGTGCCAGCAGCTTACCAGGGGAAGGCTACGAGCAGTACTTC
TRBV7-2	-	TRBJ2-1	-	CASSLVTGANGQFF	TGTGCCAGCAGCTTAGTTACGGGGGCCAATGGGCAGTTCTTC
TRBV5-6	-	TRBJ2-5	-	CASSLVGGAGETQYF	TGTGCCAGCAGCTTGGTTGGGGGGGCGGGAGAGACCCAGTACTTC